The next 20 T cell receptor beta chains were all read from a single sample in a study of cytomegalovirus exposure and HLA in healthy donors. The PCR made use of 60 Vbeta and 13 Jbeta primers. Some clones are missing from TCRdb's copy, which holds only in-frame ones; the method was immunoSEQ multiplex PCR. This sample yields 210,000 or so clones, of which 75% to 90% are seen a single time; 0.71% belongs to the top ten. The specimen sequenced was PBMCs. The receptor set was obtained from a boy younger than 10 in good health and CMV-seronegative.

V and J are TRBV5-1 and TRBJ1-5; 9 positions match TRBD1. Germline CDR1 reads SGHRS; CDR2 reads YFSETQ. The length of the CDR3 is 15 residues. J lost 4 bases, V lost 1 base, and 3 bases had no gene match. In DNA, the CDR3 is TGCGCCAGCAGCTTGTCCGGACAGGGGAATCAGCCCCAGCATTTT. Translating gives CASSLSGQGNQPQHF.

The chain is built from TRBV5-6 and TRBJ2-7, with D uncertain. CDR1 and CDR2 (germline): SGHDT, YYEEEE. V lost 1 base to trimming and J lost 5 bases, with 13 bases between them. The CDR3 has 14 amino acids. Written as DNA, the CDR3 is TGTGCCAGCAGCTTGCCGCTAATTCCCCACGAGCAGTACTTC. Amino acids: CASSLPLIPHEQYF.

The rearrangement links TRBV7-2 to TRBJ2-1; TRBD2 aligns across 10 bases. Germline CDR1 and CDR2: SGHTA and FQGNSA. J gave up 15 bases and V 1 base, and 9 bases lay outside the gene matches. The CDR3 has 14 amino acids. The CDR3 nucleotides are TGTGCCAGCAGCTTAGGACTAGCGGGTTGGAAACTGTTCTTC. Residues: CASSLGLAGWKLFF.

The V gene is TRBV12-5, the J gene TRBJ2-7, with TRBD1 matching over 8 bases. J gave up 1 base and V 5 bases, and 7 bases lay outside the gene matches. Germline values: CDR1 LGHNT, CDR2 FRNRAP. The CDR3 runs 15 residues. The CDR3 DNA reads TGTGCTAGTGGTCCAGGACAGGGAGGATCCTACGAGCAGTACTTC. This translates into CASGPGQGGSYEQYF.

The chain recombines TRBV29-1 with TRBJ2-3; no firm D call. The CDR3 spans 13 residues. The germline gives CDR1 SQVTM, CDR2 ANQGSEA. V was clipped by 5 bases and J by 2 bases, with 11 bases between them. The CDR3 bases are TGCAGCGTTACCGTCGACAACACAGATACGCAGTATTTT. As protein: CSVTVDNTDTQYF.

This chain connects TRBV7-2 to TRBJ2-1, with D perhaps matching TRBD2 (6 bases). CDR3 length: 15 residues. Trimming took 1 base from V and 7 from J, leaving 14 bases between them. Germline V gene data show CDR1 as SGHTA and CDR2 as FQGNSA. Here the CDR3 DNA reads TGTGCCAGCAGCTTAGTCGCGGGGAAGGGGAATGAGCAGTTCTTC. As protein: CASSLVAGKGNEQFF. The whole variable domain, filled in from reference TRBV7-2 and TRBJ2-1, reads GAGVSQSPSNKVTEKGKDVELRCDPISGHTALYWYRQSLGQGLEFLIYFQGNSAPDKSGLPSDRFSAERTGGSVSTLTIQRTQQEDSAVYLCASSLVAGKGNEQFFGPGTRLTVL.

This clone has a handful of counts. The genes are TRBV5-6 and TRBJ2-6, with 10 positions matching TRBD2. V dropped 4 bases and J dropped 4; count of bases not matched to a gene: 8. The CDR3 spans 17 residues. Germline V CDR1 and CDR2: SGHDT, YYEEEE. The chain's CDR3 is CASSPGLALSGANVLTF. The CDR3 coding sequence is TGTGCCAGCAGCCCGGGACTAGCGCTTTCAGGGGCCAACGTCCTGACTTTC.

The chain carries TRBV7-8 and TRBJ2-1, with TRBD1 matching 9 bases. The junction had 2 bases not matched to a gene; V was cut back by 3 bases and J by 5 bases. The CDR3 is 14 amino acids. Germline CDR1 and CDR2: SGHVS and FQNEAQ. The CDR3 protein is CASSFWDRDNEQFF. DNA of the CDR3: TGTGCCAGCAGCTTCTGGGACAGGGACAATGAGCAGTTCTTC.

The chain is built from TRBV7-9 and TRBJ1-1, with D perhaps TRBD1 (5 bases). The CDR3 extends over 13 amino acids. Trimming removed 5 bases at V and 2 bases at J, with 9 bases between. Looked up from germline, CDR1 is SEHNR and CDR2 is FQNEAQ (reference sequence). For the CDR3, the DNA is TGTGCCAGCAGCGTCAGGGATAACACTGAAGCTTTCTTT. Protein: CASSVRDNTEAFF. Together with reference TRBV7-9 and TRBJ1-1, the CDR3 gives the full variable domain: DTGVSQNPRHKITKRGQNVTFRCDPISEHNRLYWYRQTLGQGPEFLTYFQNEAQLEKSRLLSDRFSAERPKGSFSTLEIQRTEQGDSAMYLCASSVRDNTEAFFGQGTRLTVV.

The chain uses TRBV29-1 and TRBJ2-1, with 7 positions matching TRBD1. Per germline, CDR1 SQVTM and CDR2 ANQGSEA. The J segment lost 3 bases and the V segment lost 3 bases, leaving 5 bases of the junction unmatched. This CDR3 region has 14 residues. The CDR3 here is CSVERGRVYNEQFF. The CDR3 DNA follows: TGCAGCGTTGAGAGGGGGCGCGTCTACAATGAGCAGTTCTTC.

The rearrangement uses TRBV6-5 and TRBJ1-6, with 9 bases that match TRBD1. The CDR3 is 16 amino acids. The J segment lost 8 bases and the V segment lost 4 bases, leaving 9 bases of the junction unmatched. Germline CDR1 MNHEY, CDR2 SVGAGI. The CDR3 DNA reads as TGTGCCAGCAGTTCGACCGGGGGGACAGGGTATTCACCCCTCCACTTT. This sequence encodes CASSSTGGTGYSPLHF.

The CDR3 region is CAWRRPGGAENGYTF. CDR3 sequence (DNA): TGTGCCTGGAGGAGACCTGGCGGCGCCGAAAATGGCTACACCTTC. The chain has TRBV30 and TRBJ1-2; no clear D gene. Germline CDR1 GTSNPN, CDR2 SVGIG (reference sequence). CDR3 length: 15 residues. The V and J ends lost 3 bases and 6 bases respectively, with 20 bases between them. Drawing the rest from reference TRBV30 and TRBJ1-2, the complete variable domain is SQTIHQWPATLVQPVGSPLSLECTVEGTSNPNLYWYRQAAGRGLQLLFYSVGIGQISSEVPQNLSASRPQDRQFILSSKKLLLSDSGFYLCAWRRPGGAENGYTFGSGTRLTVV.

The chain joins TRBV19 to TRBJ1-2, with 8 bases matching TRBD1. J was trimmed by 9 bases and V by 4 bases; bases with no gene match: 7. Germline CDR1 is LNHDA and CDR2 is SQIVND (reference sequence). This CDR3 has 13 amino acids. The CDR3 region is CASSTGQGERYTF. CDR3 DNA: TGTGCCAGTAGTACAGGACAGGGTGAACGCTACACCTTC.

J is TRBJ1-6 and V is TRBV5-1, with 8 positions matching TRBD1. CDR3 length equals 15 residues. Losses at the gene ends were 4 bases for V and 12 bases for J; bases not matched to a gene: 12. CDR1 is SGHRS, CDR2 YFSETQ, per germline. CDR3 protein: CASSDRGRGQEPLHF. CDR3 bases: TGCGCCAGCAGCGATCGTGGCAGGGGGCAAGAACCCCTCCACTTT.

This clone has only one observation. V is TRBV15 and J is TRBJ2-4, with D possibly matching TRBD1 (8 bases). The CDR3 length is 16 residues. Trimming stripped 4 bases from V and 1 base from J, with 14 bases between. The germline gives CDR1 LNHNV, CDR2 YYDKDF (reference sequence). CDR3 protein: CATSTTGGAAKNIQYF. The CDR3 nucleotides read TGTGCCACCAGCACTACAGGGGGGGCGGCCAAAAACATTCAGTACTTC.

The chain employs TRBV14 and TRBJ1-2; 7 bases map to TRBD1. With V trimmed by 1 base and J by 5 bases, 13 bases remained unmatched. Per germline, CDR1 SGHDN and CDR2 FVKESK. The CDR3 has 17 amino acids. The CDR3 here is CASSQAVMDRLSYGYTF. Here the CDR3 DNA reads TGTGCCAGCAGCCAAGCCGTTATGGACAGGCTTTCATATGGCTACACCTTC. Looking up the rest from reference TRBV14 and TRBJ1-2 gives the full variable domain: EAGVTQFPSHSVIEKGQTVTLRCDPISGHDNLYWYRRVMGKEIKFLLHFVKESKQDESGMPNNRFLAERTGGTYSTLKVQPAELEDSGVYFCASSQAVMDRLSYGYTFGSGTRLTVV.

This chain joins TRBV14 and TRBJ2-5; TRBD1 agrees at 7 bases. Losses at the gene ends were 0 bases for V and 3 bases for J; bases not matched to a gene: 16. This CDR3 region has 19 residues. Germline V gene lookup returns CDR1 SGHDN and CDR2 FVKESK. The CDR3 protein is CASSQDQYLGRTGEETQYF. CDR3 nucleotides: TGTGCCAGCAGCCAAGATCAGTACTTAGGACGCACAGGGGAAGAGACCCAGTACTTC.

This chain links TRBV4-1 with TRBJ2-1; tentative D call: TRBD1 (6 bases). CDR1 MGHRA and CDR2 YSYEKL come from the germline V gene. V lost 0 bases, J lost 0 bases, and 9 bases lay in between. This CDR3 has 16 residues. CDR3 bases: TGCGCCAGCAGCCAAGATGCCAGGGGCTCCTACAATGAGCAGTTCTTC. This sequence encodes CASSQDARGSYNEQFF.

The CDR3 here is CASSTGLPGTGEFGYTF. The DNA of the CDR3 is TGTGCCAGTAGTACAGGGTTGCCCGGGACAGGGGAGTTTGGCTACACCTTC. The chain links TRBV19 to TRBJ1-2, with 10 bases fitting TRBD1. J was trimmed by 7 bases and V by 4 bases; bases with no gene match: 15. CDR1 is LNHDA, CDR2 SQIVND, per germline (reference sequence). The CDR3 covers 17 residues.

CDR3 residues: CSVGRGSTDTQYF. The CDR3 region has the DNA TGCAGCGTTGGTAGGGGGAGCACAGATACGCAGTATTTT. J is TRBJ2-3 and V is TRBV29-1; D might be TRBD1 (6 bases). The CDR3 covers 13 residues. Germline CDR1 and CDR2: SQVTM and ANQGSEA. The V gene lost 4 bases and the J gene lost 0 bases, with 8 bases spanning the gap.